These T cell receptor beta chains were read from a single sample in a study of blood T cells in healthy people across ages. TCRdb passed the 5' RACE reads through MiXCR, listing each CDR3 protein once. The sample shows about 640,000 distinct CDR3 sequences, 58% of them seen only once. The material sequenced was blood. The receptors were gathered from a man aged 55 to 70 in good health. Both conserved end residues are part of each CDR3. D genes are given only for firm matches. Clone size is stated in some rows and not others, as once, few, many or a class when expanded.

>TRBD1|NA|TRBV18|TRBJ1-2
TGTGCCAGCTCACCACCGGGAACAGGGGCCTCCTATGGCTACACCTTC
CASSPPGTGASYGYTF
>TRBD1|few|TRBV29-1|TRBJ2-5
TGCAGCGTTGGGGGACAGGGGTATGAGACCCAGTACTTC
CSVGGQGYETQYF
>TRBD1|NA|TRBV20-1|TRBJ1-1
TGCAGTGCTGCAGGGGGTAGCACTGAAGCTTTCTTT
CSAAGGSTEAFF
>NA|NA|TRBV2|TRBJ2-7
TGTGCCAGCAGTGAAGCAGCTGGGACCTCCTACGAGCAGTACTTC
CASSEAAGTSYEQYF
>NA|NA|TRBV7-9|TRBJ2-1
TGTGCCAGCAGCTGGGACGGCGGCAATGAGCAGTTCTTC
CASSWDGGNEQFF
>NA|NA|TRBV13|TRBJ2-4
TGTGCCAGCAGCTTAGGAGTCCAGCCTGTGCAGTACTTC
CASSLGVQPVQYF
>NA|NA|TRBV5-1|TRBJ2-1
TGCGCCAGCAGCCGACGGATGAACAATGAGCAGTTCTTC
CASSRRMNNEQFF
>NA|NA|TRBV6-4|TRBJ2-5
TGTGCCAGCAGTGACCCCGTCGAGACAGCGCAAGAGACCCAGTACTTC
CASSDPVETAQETQYF
>TRBD2|NA|TRBV5-4|TRBJ2-7
TGTGCCAGCAGCTTCGTAGCGGGCACCAACGCCTACGAACAGTACTTC
CASSFVAGTNAYEQYF
>NA|NA|TRBV10-3|TRBJ1-1
TGTGCCATCACCCCGACAGGCCCCAACACTGAAGCTTTCTTT
CAITPTGPNTEAFF
>TRBD2|few|TRBV12-3/TRBV12-4|TRBJ2-1
TGTGCCAGCAGTTTTCACCTAGCGGGGGGGAATGAGCAGTTCTTC
CASSFHLAGGNEQFF
>NA|NA|TRBV7-2|TRBJ2-4
TGTGCCAGCAGCTTAGCAGGTTCTTCGAGAGCCAAAAACATTCAGTACTTC
CASSLAGSSRAKNIQYF
>NA|many|TRBV4-2|TRBJ2-7
TGTGCCAGCAGCCATGAATGGGGGTCCCAAGAGGAGCTAAAGCAGTACTTC
CASSHEWGSQEELKQYF
>NA|NA|TRBV2|TRBJ1-2
TGTGCCAGCAGGCTCCAGACAACTAACGAGGGCTACACCTTC
CASRLQTTNEGYTF
>NA|NA|TRBV11-2|TRBJ2-1
TGTGCCAGCAGCGAGACAGAGTACAATGAGCAGTTCTTC
CASSETEYNEQFF
>NA|NA|TRBV6-6|TRBJ1-2
TGTGCCAGCAGCACGGATTATGGCTACACCTTC
CASSTDYGYTF
>NA|NA|TRBV20-1|TRBJ1-2
TGCAGTGCCCCCACGAGGAGATCCGAAAGCGGCTACACCTTC
CSAPTRRSESGYTF
>NA|NA|TRBV10-3|TRBJ2-5
TGTGCCATCAGTGAGTCGGCCGAAGGGGAGACCCAGTACTTC
CAISESAEGETQYF
>TRBD1|NA|TRBV18|TRBJ2-7
TGTGCCAGCTCACCGACAGGGAACGAGCAGTACTTC
CASSPTGNEQYF
>TRBD1|NA|TRBV25-1|TRBJ2-7
TGTGCCAGCAGTGTCACAGGGGTGGGGTCCTACGAGCAGTACTTC
CASSVTGVGSYEQYF
>NA|NA|TRBV5-1|TRBJ1-1
TGCGCCAGCAGCTTGGGGGGCGCGTCCAACACTGAAGCTTTCTTT
CASSLGGASNTEAFF
>NA|NA|TRBV5-1|TRBJ2-3
TGCGCCAGTAGATCGTCTAGCGCTGGCACAGATACGCAGTATTTT
CASRSSSAGTDTQYF
>TRBD1|NA|TRBV7-2|TRBJ2-5
TGTGCCAGCAGCTTAGGAGGACAGGTGGAGACCCAGTACTTC
CASSLGGQVETQYF
>NA|few|TRBV25-1|TRBJ1-2
TGTGCCAGCAGTGTGCGTAACTATGGCTACACCTTC
CASSVRNYGYTF
>TRBD1|NA|TRBV20-1|TRBJ2-7
TGCAGTGCTAGAAGGACAGGGAAGAGCTACGAGCAGTACTTC
CSARRTGKSYEQYF
>TRBD1|few|TRBV27|TRBJ1-2
TGTGCCAGCAGCCGACTCCAGGGGGCGGGTGGCTACACCTTC
CASSRLQGAGGYTF
>NA|many|TRBV29-1|TRBJ2-6
TGCGCTGGGGTTAGTGGGGCCAACGTCCTGACTTTC
CAGVSGANVLTF
>NA|NA|TRBV5-1|TRBJ1-1
TGCGCCAGCAGCTTGTTTGGGGGAAACACTGAAGCTTTCTTT
CASSLFGGNTEAFF
>TRBD2|NA|TRBV3-1|TRBJ2-5
TGTGCCAGCAGCCTCTTCTTTCCGAGCGGGAGTGCAGAGACCCAGTACTTC
CASSLFFPSGSAETQYF
>NA|NA|TRBV5-6|TRBJ2-1
TGTGCCAGCAGCTTGACACCGACCTGGAATGAGCAGTTCTTC
CASSLTPTWNEQFF
>NA|few|TRBV20-1|TRBJ2-7
TGCAGTGCTAGTCTCCGTCCGGACTACCAATACGAGCAGTACTTC
CSASLRPDYQYEQYF
>NA|NA|TRBV7-2|TRBJ2-4
TGTGCCAGCAGCGTAGGCGACTCTAACATTCAGTACTTC
CASSVGDSNIQYF
>TRBD2|NA|TRBV20-1|TRBJ2-3
TGCAGTGCAGGAGCGGGGGGCGGCACAGATACGCAGTATTTT
CSAGAGGGTDTQYF